Below are 9 T cell receptor beta chains sequenced from a single sample in a study of blood T cell repertoires in COVID-19. Clones were read by immunoSEQ multiplex PCR, and TCRdb kept only the in-frame ones, dropping some. The data contain about 160,000 clones, about four fifths of them singletons. The material sequenced was PBMCs or T cells enriched from blood (not recorded which). Receptors were obtained from a man in his fifties or sixties who had recovered from COVID-19.

V and J are TRBV24-1 and TRBJ2-5; D gene ambiguous. The CDR3 extends over 12 amino acids. Germline CDR1 is KGHDR and CDR2 is SFDVKD. The V end lost 4 bases, the J end lost 11 bases, and 13 bases lay between the germline ends. The CDR3 bases are TGTGCCACCAGTGACCCGGAGCAGAGTCAGTACTTC. Residues: CATSDPEQSQYF.

CDR3 in amino acids: CASSQDLHRIYEQYF. The CDR3 DNA is TGTGCCAGCAGCCAAGATTTACACAGAATATACGAGCAGTACTTC. The V gene is TRBV14, the J gene TRBJ2-7, with D hard to call. Germline CDR1 SGHDN, CDR2 FVKESK. Trimming shortened V by 0 bases and J by 4 bases, and 13 bases separated the two germline ends. CDR3 length: 15 residues.

The V and J genes are TRBV1 and TRBJ2-2; the table's D call, TRBD1, was not checked against the DNA. TRBV1 is tagged as a pseudogene. CDR3 length equals 17 residues. This chain's CDR3 is CTARDRGPLVILGELFF. Written as DNA, the CDR3 is TGCACCGCCCGGGACAGGGGGCCATTGGTAATCCTCGGGGAGCTGTTTTTT.

The DNA for the CDR3 is TGTGCCAGCAGTTTCTACGGGACAGGGATCTACGAGCAGTACTTC. Residues: CASSFYGTGIYEQYF. The chain carries TRBV27 and TRBJ2-7; 9 bases are shared with TRBD1. Per germline, CDR1 MNHEY and CDR2 SMNVEV (reference sequence). CDR3 length equals 15 residues. V shed 3 bases and J 3 bases; nucleotides not matched to a gene: 6.

The gene calls are TRBV6-1 and TRBJ2-7; tentatively, D is TRBD1 (5 bases). Trimming removed 2 bases at V and 7 bases at J, with 12 bases between. The CDR3 sequence is 13 residues long. CDR1 is MNHNS and CDR2 is SASEGT in the germline V gene. The CDR3 loop is CASSEWGPLEQYF. The CDR3 DNA sequence: TGTGCCAGCAGTGAATGGGGCCCTTTAGAGCAGTACTTC.

J is TRBJ1-1 and V is TRBV5-1; D gene unclear. The CDR3 consists of 14 residues. The V and J ends lost 0 bases and 1 base respectively, with 7 bases between them. Per the germline V gene, CDR1 is SGHRS and CDR2 is YFSETQ. CDR3 residues: CASSLAQTNTEAFF. CDR3 DNA: TGCGCCAGCAGCTTGGCACAAACGAACACTGAAGCTTTCTTT.

The chain employs TRBV28 and TRBJ1-2, with 10 positions matching TRBD1. After removal of 2 bases from V and 7 bases from J, the junction contained 7 bases not matched to a gene. The CDR3 runs to 15 residues. Looked up from germline, CDR1 is MDHEN and CDR2 is SYDVKM. CDR3 sequence: CASSLVRDRGRGYTF. CDR3 nucleotides: TGTGCCAGCAGTTTAGTGAGGGACAGGGGTCGTGGCTACACCTTC.

The chain has TRBV27 and TRBJ2-1; 11 positions agree with TRBD1. V dropped 2 bases and J dropped 5; count of bases not matched to a gene: 5. This CDR3 comprises 16 residues. Germline V lookup: CDR1 MNHEY, CDR2 SMNVEV (reference sequence). CDR3 bases: TGTGCCAGCAGTTTAATTCGGGGACAGGGGGACAATGAGCAGTTCTTC. This gives the protein CASSLIRGQGDNEQFF.

V and J are TRBV7-6 and TRBJ1-3; TRBD1 agrees at 12 bases. V was clipped by 2 bases and J by 8 bases; unmatched bases: 4. There are 15 residues in the CDR3. Germline V gives CDR1 SGHVS, CDR2 FNYEAQ. CDR3 coding DNA: TGTGCCAGCAGCTTATGGGGACAGGGGGCCGACACCATATATTTT. This sequence encodes CASSLWGQGADTIYF. Variable domain in full (rest from reference TRBV7-6 and TRBJ1-3): GAGVSQSPRYKVTKRGQDVALRCDPISGHVSLYWYRQALGQGPEFLTYFNYEAQQDKSGLPNDRFSAERPEGSISTLTIQRTEQRDSAMYRCASSLWGQGADTIYFGEGSWLTVV.